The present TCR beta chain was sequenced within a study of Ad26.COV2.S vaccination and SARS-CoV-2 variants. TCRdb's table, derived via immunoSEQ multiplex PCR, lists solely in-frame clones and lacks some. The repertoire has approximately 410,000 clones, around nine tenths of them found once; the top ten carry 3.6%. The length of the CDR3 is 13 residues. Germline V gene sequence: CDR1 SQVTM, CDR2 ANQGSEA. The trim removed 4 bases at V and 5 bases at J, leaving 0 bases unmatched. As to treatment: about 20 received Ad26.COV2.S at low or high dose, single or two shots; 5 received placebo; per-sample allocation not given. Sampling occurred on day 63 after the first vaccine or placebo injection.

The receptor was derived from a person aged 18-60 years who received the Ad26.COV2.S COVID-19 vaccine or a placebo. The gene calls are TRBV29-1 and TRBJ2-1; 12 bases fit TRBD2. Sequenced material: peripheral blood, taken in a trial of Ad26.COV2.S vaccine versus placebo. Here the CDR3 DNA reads TGCAGCGTTGGGACTAGCGGGAACAATGAGCAGTTCTTC. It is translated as CSVGTSGNNEQFF.